This T cell receptor beta chain was retrieved from a study of shared clonotypes between healthy human individuals (TCRdb year 2020). For context, the study as a whole: Three men and a couple of women, aged 18 to 49 years, made up the cohort. For each donor, three plates each were used for CD4 naive and CD4 memory, two plates were used for CD8 naive, and one plate was used for CD8 memory. Blood TCR repertoires of roughly five healthy adults were deeply sequenced to estimate repertoire size and the extent of clonotype sharing between individuals. Different laboratories and diverse techniques were used to prepare libraries and sequence TCR repertoires, to increase sequencing depth and limit assay-specific biases. Per donor, leukapheresis produced somewhere between about 0.8 and 9 billion PBMCs.

The donors were healthy, HIV-negative adults who had no recently reported acute infections or vaccinations. Every donor was a Caucasian adult residing in Nashville, Tennessee, USA. Magnetic negative selection was used to enrich CD4+ T cells, after which naive cells were positively selected on CD45RA and the negative fraction became the memory subset. Blood was obtained by leukapheresis, after which PBMCs were separated by Ficoll-Histopaque density gradient centrifugation and cryopreserved in liquid nitrogen vapor phase. Analytical flow cytometry was used to check the purity and quantity of every magnetically sorted T cell population. Genomic DNA was isolated from each sorted fraction and quantified by UV absorbance on a Nanodrop 2000c. To note about this clone: What this receptor recognizes is not known. Within one base of it there is no much larger clone, and no base qualities were kept.

The germline V gene supplies CDR1 SGHRS and CDR2 YFSETQ. Trimmed from V: 0 bases; trimmed from J: 5 bases; junction bases lacking a gene match: 4. Spanning cysteine to phenylalanine, the CDR3 consists of 15 amino acids. Only CDR3 DNA remains: 45 bases, in frame from the first base. General study outcomes and caveats: Only blood was sampled, and tissue TCR repertoires likely differ from those in blood. Sharing across a handful of donors was observed for approximately 5% of naive CD4, under 4% of naive CD8, 2.3% of memory CD4, and around 0.4% of memory CD8 clonotypes. Pairwise subsampling led to the expectation that sequencing depth would affect the degree of clonotype sharing among donors. Compared with non-shared clonotypes, the clonotypes found in all four sorted-subset donors had higher generation probabilities. Rarefaction of sorted-subset datasets indicated incomplete sequencing despite the large sequencing depth. Estimated clonotype richness was generally larger for naive than for memory subsets. Because the study included a small number of donors, the genetic and exposure-history diversity represented was limited.

Using the deep immunoSEQ assay, TCR CDR3 regions were amplified from genomic DNA by multiplex PCR. Extracted genomic DNA from each cell subset was spread evenly across all wells of several immunoSEQ 96-well plates, with each plate serving as a replicate. For sorted subsets, around 200 ng genomic DNA, equal to 30,000 or so T cell genomes, was loaded into each replicate PCR. Purified libraries were measured with a Qubit 3.0 fluorometer, size-checked on a Bioanalyzer 2100, and measured again with the KAPA Library Quantification kit. Each immunoSEQ 96-well plate was sequenced on its own single-read 150-cycle Illumina NextSeq 550 flow cell. The authors processed their data as follows. Because the immunoSEQ output held only junctional sequences and lacked quality scores, the filtering could not match the filtering applied to full-length reads. To assign V/J genes and CDR3, sequences were annotated using PyIR, a Python wrapper for IgBLAST v1.9, with IMGT germline references. Reads were filtered out if the reads had weak V/J assignments (E-value above 1e-6), no CDR3, stop codons, out-of-frame junctions, or ambiguous translated residues. V3J clonotypes were defined as sequences sharing the same inferred V gene, J gene, and CDR3 amino acid sequence. To compute the percentage overlap between repertoires, the number of shared unique clonotypes was divided by the size of the smaller repertoire. Richness of each repertoire was evaluated using RTK rarefaction, the Chao1 estimator, and Recon v2.1 estimates of unobserved clonotypes. Generation probabilities were computed with OLGA for all TCRbeta clonotypes obtained by the gDNA method from a handful of donors. What TCRdb holds here is the immuneACCESS table cut down to in-frame rearrangements. Part of the clones is not present; checked against another copy, under half of the missing clones reflect an unresolved V gene, and the others are unexplained. D and trimming were read from the DNA, whereas the V and J calls and clone size are those reported in that table. A total of about 2.4 million clones appear in this sample, more than 85% of them only once. The ten largest clones capture roughly 0.36% of the sample.

This clonotype originated in a young man in good health. Some clones in this sample may be carry-over from other donors' samples. The sample comprised naive CD4+ T cells from PBMCs. According to the study, the label for this sample's cell subset or site signals: CD45RA+ positively selected. This sequence uses TRBV5-1 and TRBJ2-2, and 7 bases in between align with TRBD2. CDR3 protein: CASSLGTSFTGELFF. The DNA reads TGCGCCAGCAGCTTGGGGACTAGTTTTACCGGGGAGCTGTTTTTT.